This T cell receptor beta chain was identified during a study of PD-1 blockade in classical Hodgkin lymphoma. The assay was immunoSEQ multiplex PCR, and TCRdb's table has in-frame clones only and misses some. The sample includes roughly 10,000 clones, approximately 87% of them seen just once. Stated time point: cycle 4 day 1 (C4D1), after six to seven weeks of nivolumab. Exposure to brentuximab vedotin varied, and each patient had relapsed following autologous stem cell transplantation. The length of the CDR3 is 14 residues. Germline lookup yields CDR1 MNHEY and CDR2 SVGAGI. V lost 6 bases and J 3 bases, leaving 15 bases between the germline ends.

Sample: peripheral blood mononuclear cells (PBMCs), taken before the fourth cycle of nivolumab. The V and J genes are TRBV6-5 and TRBJ2-7; TRBD2 might be the D (5 bases). This sequence was found in a human donor with classical Hodgkin lymphoma. The DNA for the CDR3 is TGTGCCAGCAGCCCTGGGAACGGGGTCTACGAGCAGTACTTC. It translates to CASSPGNGVYEQYF.